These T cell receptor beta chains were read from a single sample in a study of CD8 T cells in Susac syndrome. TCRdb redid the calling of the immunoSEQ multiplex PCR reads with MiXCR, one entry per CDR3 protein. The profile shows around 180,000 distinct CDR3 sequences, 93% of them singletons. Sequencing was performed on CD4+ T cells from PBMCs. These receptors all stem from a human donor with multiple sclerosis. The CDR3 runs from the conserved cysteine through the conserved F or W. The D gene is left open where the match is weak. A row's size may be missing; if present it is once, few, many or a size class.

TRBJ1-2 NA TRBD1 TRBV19 CASYSGTVVSGYTF TGTGCCAGTTACTCCGGGACAGTCGTTAGCGGCTACACCTTC
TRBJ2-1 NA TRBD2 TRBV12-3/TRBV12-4 CASSPALTSGGSYNEQFF TGTGCCAGCAGTCCCGCTTTGACTAGCGGGGGCTCCTACAATGAGCAGTTCTTC
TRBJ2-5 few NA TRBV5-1 CASSFQDGQETQYF TGCGCCAGCAGCTTCCAAGACGGGCAAGAGACCCAGTATTTC
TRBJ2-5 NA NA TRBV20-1 CSARQPGRKETQYF TGCAGTGCTAGGCAACCCGGACGGAAAGAGACCCAGTACTTC
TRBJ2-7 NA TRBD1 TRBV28 CASSFPGTAVPYEQYF TGTGCCAGCAGTTTCCCCGGGACAGCAGTTCCCTACGAGCAGTACTTC
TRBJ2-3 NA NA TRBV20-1 CSADPLAGQEDTQYF TGCAGTGCTGACCCACTAGCAGGACAAGAAGATACGCAGTATTTT
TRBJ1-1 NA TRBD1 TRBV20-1 CSARGQVLNTEAFF TGCAGTGCTAGGGGACAGGTTCTCAACACTGAAGCTTTCTTT
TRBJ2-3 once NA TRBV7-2 CASSLAPNTIGTDTQYF TGTGCCAGCAGCTTAGCCCCGAACACAATAGGGACAGATACGCAGTATTTT
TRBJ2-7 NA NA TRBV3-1 CASSQDRVGIEQYF TGTGCCAGCAGCCAAGATAGGGTAGGGATCGAGCAGTACTTC
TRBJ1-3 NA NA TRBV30 CAWSEGNPGNTIYF TGTGCCTGGAGTGAGGGGAATCCTGGAAACACCATATATTTT
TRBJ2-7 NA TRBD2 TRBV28 CASTQAGDRHEQYF TGTGCCAGCACCCAGGCGGGGGATCGCCACGAGCAGTACTTC
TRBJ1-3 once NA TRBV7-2 CASSSGAGSSGNTIYF TGTGCCAGCAGCTCGGGTGCAGGGAGCTCTGGAAACACCATATATTTT
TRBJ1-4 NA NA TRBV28 CASSFPGRGTNEKLFF TGTGCCAGCAGTTTTCCAGGCCGGGGAACTAATGAAAAACTGTTTTTT